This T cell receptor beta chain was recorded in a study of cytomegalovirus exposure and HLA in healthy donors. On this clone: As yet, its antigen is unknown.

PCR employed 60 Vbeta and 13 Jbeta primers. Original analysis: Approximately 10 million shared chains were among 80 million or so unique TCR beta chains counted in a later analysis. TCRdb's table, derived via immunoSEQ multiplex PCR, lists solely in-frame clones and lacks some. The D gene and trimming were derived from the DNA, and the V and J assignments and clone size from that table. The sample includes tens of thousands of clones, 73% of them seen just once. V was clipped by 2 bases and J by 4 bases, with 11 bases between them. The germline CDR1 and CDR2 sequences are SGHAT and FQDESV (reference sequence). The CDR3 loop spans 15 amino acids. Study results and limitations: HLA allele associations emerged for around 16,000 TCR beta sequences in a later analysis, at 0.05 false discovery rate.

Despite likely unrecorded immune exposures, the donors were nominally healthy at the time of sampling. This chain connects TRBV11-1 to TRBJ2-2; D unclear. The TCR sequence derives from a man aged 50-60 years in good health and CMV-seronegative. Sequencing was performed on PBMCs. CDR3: CASSLLSHGTGELFF. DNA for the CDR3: TGTGCCAGCAGCTTATTGTCTCACGGCACCGGGGAGCTGTTTTTT.